This T cell receptor (beta chain) was profiled in a study of T cell changes during pregnancy in multiple sclerosis. There are 16 residues in the CDR3. CDR1 and CDR2 (germline): SGHRS, YFSETQ. Trimming at V came to 1 base and at J to 5 bases, leaving 7 bases not matched to a gene. Here immunoSEQ multiplex PCR was the method, and the copy in TCRdb shows in-frame clones only, minus some. The table has about 68,000 clones, roughly nine tenths seen once. The sequence was obtained from a female donor in good health, enrolled as a control in a pregnancy study. The chain couples TRBV5-1 to TRBJ1-2; 11 positions match TRBD1. The starting material was peripheral blood, obtained in the second trimester of pregnancy. CDR3 nucleotides: TGCGCCAGCAGCTTGATAGCAGGGACAGGGGGATATGGCTACACCTTC. It codes for CASSLIAGTGGYGYTF.